These 10 T cell receptor beta chains originate from one sample sequenced in a study of blood T cell repertoires in COVID-19. Measured with immunoSEQ multiplex PCR; TCRdb has only the in-frame clones, and not every one. The sample has about 120,000 clones; 90% are singletons. What was sequenced was peripheral blood. The receptors originated from a human donor with active COVID-19. The donor label of this sample is uncertain.

The chain has TRBV3-1 (or the pseudogene TRBV3-2) and TRBJ1-1; TRBD1 matches 7 bases. This CDR3 region has 16 residues. V shed 2 bases and J 0 bases; nucleotides not matched to a gene: 6. The V gene's germline CDR1 is LGHDT and CDR2 YNNKEL (reference sequence). The CDR3 region has the DNA TGTGCCAGCAGCCAAAGACAGGGTACCATGAACACTGAAGCTTTCTTT. The encoded protein is CASSQRQGTMNTEAFF.

This clone was detected only once. The rearrangement links TRBV5-4 to TRBJ2-7, with a weak D call TRBD1 (5 bases). The germline CDR1 and CDR2 sequences are SGHNT and YYREEE (reference sequence). V dropped 4 bases and J dropped 3 bases, with 17 bases sitting between them. The CDR3 totals 15 residues. CDR3 nucleotides: TGTGCCAGCAGCCCCGGACAAATCGCAAACTACGAGCAGTACTTC. Translating gives CASSPGQIANYEQYF.

This rearrangement joins TRBV6-6 to TRBJ1-5; 8 bases match TRBD1. The ends lost 6 bases at V and 7 bases at J; junction bases unmatched: 2. CDR3 length: 12 amino acids. Germline-derived CDR1 and CDR2 are MNHNY and SVGAGI (reference sequence). This CDR3 reads CASRTGDQPQHF. The CDR3 bases are TGTGCCAGCAGGACAGGGGACCAGCCCCAGCATTTT.

V is TRBV7-2 and J is TRBJ2-5, with 7 bases identical to TRBD2. The length of the CDR3 is 14 residues. In germline, CDR1 is SGHTA, CDR2 FQGNSA. J was trimmed by 5 bases and V by 3 bases; bases with no gene match: 6. The CDR3 DNA reads as TGTGCCAGCAGCTTGACTAGCTGGTCTGAGACCCAGTACTTC. Protein: CASSLTSWSETQYF.

The chain joins TRBV18 to TRBJ2-5, with TRBD2 identical over 8 bases. CDR1 KGHSH and CDR2 LQKENI come from the germline V gene. This CDR3 is built from 16 residues. The V and J ends lost 4 bases and 1 base, in that order; junction bases with no gene match: 8. The CDR3 DNA sequence: TGTGCCAGCTCACTTGGTATAGCGGGGCCCCAAGAGACCCAGTACTTC. This sequence encodes CASSLGIAGPQETQYF.

CDR3 in amino acids: CASSERGQIEKLFF. Written as DNA, the CDR3 is TGTGCCAGCAGTGAAAGGGGACAGATTGAAAAACTGTTTTTT. This chain links TRBV25-1 with TRBJ1-4; 7 positions agree with TRBD1. The V and J ends lost 2 bases and 7 bases, in that order; junction bases with no gene match: 4. Germline CDR1 reads MGHDK; CDR2 reads SYGVNS. CDR3 length equals 14 residues.

The chain employs TRBV7-8 and TRBJ1-5, with TRBD1 matching 8 bases. This CDR3 spans 18 amino acids. J was trimmed by 0 bases and V by 5 bases; bases with no gene match: 12. In germline, CDR1 is SGHVS, CDR2 FQNEAQ. CDR3: CASSQKWDRLNSNQPQHF. CDR3 bases: TGTGCCAGCAGCCAAAAATGGGACAGGCTGAATAGCAATCAGCCCCAGCATTTT.

This chain joins TRBV28 and TRBJ2-3; 9 nucleotides line up with TRBD2. With 5 bases clipped from V and 5 bases from J, the junction kept 5 bases outside the gene matches. Germline V gene sequence: CDR1 MDHEN, CDR2 SYDVKM. CDR3 length: 14 residues. As DNA, the CDR3 is TGTGCCAGCAGTGCAGCGGGGGGATTAGATACGCAGTATTTT. It specifies CASSAAGGLDTQYF.

The chain links TRBV9 to TRBJ1-2; D remains unclear. This CDR3 is 13 amino acids long. Between the trimmed V and J ends, which lost 0 bases and 4 bases, there was a span of 7 bases. The germline CDR1 and CDR2 sequences are SGDLS and YYNGEE. CDR3 in amino acids: CASSVGAPYGYTF. CDR3 bases: TGTGCCAGCAGCGTAGGCGCGCCCTATGGCTACACCTTC.

The chain recombines TRBV9 with TRBJ1-1; D is unclear. Germline V CDR1 and CDR2: SGDLS, YYNGEE. V was cut by 2 bases and J by 2 bases, with 7 bases left in between. The CDR3 is made up of 13 amino acids. This CDR3 is CASSVGRNTEAFF. Here the CDR3 DNA reads TGTGCCAGCAGCGTTGGCAGAAACACTGAAGCTTTCTTT. The full variable domain, with the rest looked up from reference TRBV9 and TRBJ1-1, is DSGVTQTPKHLITATGQRVTLRCSPRSGDLSVYWYQQSLDQGLQFLIQYYNGEERAKGNILERFSAQQFPDLHSELNLSSLELGDSALYFCASSVGRNTEAFFGQGTRLTVV.